These 14 T cell receptor beta chains came from one sample sequenced in a study of radiation and T cells in renal cell carcinoma. TCRdb's copy holds only in-frame clones and misses some; the assay was immunoSEQ multiplex PCR. The sample has more than 15,000 clones, approximately 51% seen once; the top ten hold about two fifths. Treatment: 15 Gy SBRT to primary tumor, nephrectomy 4 weeks later. The input for sequencing was tumor tissue, taken from a patient whose treatment included radiotherapy and nephrectomy. The receptors come from a woman aged 55-69 years with renal cell carcinoma.

In its sample, this clone was seen a few times. Relative to the germline gene, one junction end is altered; a read error may explain this. This rearrangement joins TRBV7-7 to TRBJ2-1; 12 bases are shared with TRBD2. This CDR3 has 16 amino acids. Per germline, CDR1 SSHAT and CDR2 FNYEAQ (reference sequence). CDR3 DNA: TGTGCTAGCAGCTCCGGACTAGCGGGATCCTACAATGAGCAGTTCTTC. Protein sequence: CASSSGLAGSYNEQFF.

The V gene is TRBV6-5, the J gene TRBJ1-4, with D unresolved. V lost 5 bases, J lost 3 bases, and 13 bases lay in between. The CDR3 loop spans 15 amino acids. Germline CDR1 and CDR2: MNHEY and SVGAGI. The CDR3 sequence: CASSIRIGANEKLFF. For the CDR3, the DNA is TGTGCCAGCAGTATTCGGATTGGGGCTAATGAAAAACTGTTTTTT.

The V gene is TRBV5-4, the J gene TRBJ2-3; 7 nucleotides align to TRBD2. CDR3 size: 13 residues. V lost 4 bases and J lost 2; bases outside the gene matches: 1. Germline CDR1 is SGHNT and CDR2 is YYREEE (reference sequence). In DNA, the CDR3 is TGTGCCAGCAGCCGGGACTACACAGATACGCAGTATTTT. It yields the protein CASSRDYTDTQYF.

The CDR3 region has the DNA TGTGCCAGCAGCTTAGCGCGAGGCACGGGAGCTTTCTTT. Its translation is CASSLARGTGAFF. This rearrangement joins TRBV7-8 to TRBJ1-1, with D uncertain. Looked up from germline, CDR1 is SGHVS and CDR2 is FQNEAQ. The CDR3 contains 13 residues. Trimming pared 0 bases from V and 10 bases from J, leaving 12 bases between.

This chain connects TRBV13 to TRBJ2-5; D is perhaps TRBD2 (6 bases). The germline V gene encodes CDR1 PRHDT and CDR2 FYEKMQ (reference sequence). This CDR3 contains 14 residues. Trimming left V 3 bases short and J 2 bases short, with 10 bases between. The CDR3 nucleotides are TGTGCCAGCAGCTTTACTAGCCTTCAAGAGACCCAGTACTTC. This translates into CASSFTSLQETQYF.

The rearrangement uses TRBV27 and TRBJ1-1; D is perhaps TRBD1 (5 bases). This CDR3 comprises 14 residues. CDR1 is MNHEY and CDR2 is SMNVEV in the germline V gene (reference sequence). V was pared by 11 bases and J by 1 base, with 17 bases between. CDR3: CAGPGAAPNTEAFF. The CDR3 DNA reads TGTGCCGGGCCTGGGGCAGCCCCGAACACTGAAGCTTTCTTT.

This clone turned up a few times. This rearrangement joins TRBV19 to TRBJ1-4; 7 bases align to TRBD1. The CDR3 has 15 residues. The V and J ends lost 5 bases and 6 bases, in that order; junction bases with no gene match: 9. From germline, CDR1 is LNHDA and CDR2 SQIVND (reference sequence). CDR3 residues: CASSLRQGTDEKLFF. As DNA, the CDR3 is TGTGCCAGTAGTCTCCGACAGGGAACGGATGAAAAACTGTTTTTT.

This clone has just a few counts. The chain employs TRBV10-3 and TRBJ1-2; D might be TRBD1 (6 bases). This CDR3 region has 15 residues. V lost 3 bases, J lost 4 bases, and 15 bases lay in between. The germline gives CDR1 ENHRY, CDR2 SYGVKD. The CDR3 sequence is CAISDWGGAGYGYTF. The CDR3, as DNA: TGTGCCATCAGTGATTGGGGGGGCGCGGGCTATGGCTACACCTTC.

This chain uses TRBV5-8 with TRBJ2-2; D is undetermined. Trimming took 0 bases from V and 1 from J, leaving 4 bases between them. CDR3 size: 14 residues. Germline V gene sequence: CDR1 SGHTS, CDR2 YDEGEE. CDR3 protein: CASSLDVNTGELFF. CDR3 nucleotides: TGTGCCAGCAGCTTGGACGTGAACACCGGGGAGCTGTTTTTT.

The V and J genes are TRBV5-1 and TRBJ2-3; a possible D gene is TRBD2 (5 bases). This CDR3 comprises 15 residues. From germline, CDR1 is SGHRS and CDR2 YFSETQ. V was trimmed by 0 bases and J by 3 bases, leaving 11 bases between them. CDR3 in amino acids: CASSLERVSTDTQYF. In nucleotides, the CDR3 is TGCGCCAGCAGCTTGGAGAGGGTTTCGACAGATACGCAGTATTTT. Using reference TRBV5-1 and TRBJ2-3 for the parts outside the CDR3, the full variable domain is KAGVTQTPRYLIKTRGQQVTLSCSPISGHRSVSWYQQTPGQGLQFLFEYFSETQRNKGNFPGRFSGRQFSNSRSEMNVSTLELGDSALYLCASSLERVSTDTQYFGPGTRLTVL.

The chain recombines TRBV29-1 with TRBJ2-7, with 10 positions matching TRBD1. J gave up 0 bases and V 0 bases, and 5 bases lay outside the gene matches. The length of the CDR3 is 16 residues. The germline V gene has CDR1 SQVTM and CDR2 ANQGSEA. The CDR3 spells CSVEEDRGTFSYEQYF. The CDR3 DNA is TGCAGCGTTGAAGAGGACAGGGGGACCTTCTCCTACGAGCAGTACTTC.

This clone showed up just once. V and J are TRBV6-5 and TRBJ2-7, with 9 nucleotides matching TRBD1. CDR3 length: 15 amino acids. Germline CDR1 and CDR2: MNHEY and SVGAGI. The junction had 11 bases not matched to a gene; V was cut back by 6 bases and J by 5 bases. The CDR3 DNA reads TGTGCCAGCAGAACGCCCGGGACAGGGTTCCACGAGCAGTACTTC. Amino acids: CASRTPGTGFHEQYF.

This clone was recorded a few times. The CDR3 nucleotides read TGTGCCAGCAGTTTACGGGGCTACGAGCAGTACTTC. As protein: CASSLRGYEQYF. The chain combines TRBV28 with TRBJ2-7; a weak D match, TRBD2 (5 bases). There are 12 residues in the CDR3. Germline loops: CDR1 MDHEN, CDR2 SYDVKM. V dropped 2 bases and J dropped 3 bases, with 5 bases sitting between them.

The CDR3 bases are TGTGCCAGCCTGAATAGTGTGTCTAATGAAAAACTGTTTTTT. It translates to CASLNSVSNEKLFF. The rearrangement uses TRBV18 and TRBJ1-4; D uncertain. Germline loops: CDR1 KGHSH, CDR2 LQKENI. With 8 bases removed from V and 3 bases from J, the gap between germline ends came to 13 bases. The CDR3 covers 14 residues.